This TCR beta chain appears in the sequencing data of a study of cytomegalovirus exposure and HLA in healthy donors. Study summary: In a previous analysis, 100 million to 140 million unique TCR beta sequences were found from some 180 million T cells.

Comment on this clone: The antigen is undetermined.

At collection, donors were nominally healthy, but unrecorded immune exposures were probable. V shed 6 bases and J shed 0 bases, with 14 bases lying between them. The V gene's germline CDR1 is MGHDK and CDR2 SYGVNS. The CDR3 totals 15 residues. Notes on the study in general: The majority of CMV-associated TCR beta chains were reported as apparently HLA-restricted in a later analysis. In an earlier analysis, about 87% or about 30%: the productive usage of most TCR beta V segments.

Primers: 60 Vbeta forward and 13 Jbeta reverse. TCRdb's table, derived via immunoSEQ multiplex PCR, lists solely in-frame clones and lacks some. The sample table sets out about 160,000 clones. The TCR was taken from a woman aged 55-69 years in good health and CMV-seronegative. This chain uses TRBV25-1 with TRBJ1-2; D might be TRBD1 (5 bases). The sequencing sample was made of PBMCs. The CDR3 region is CASRMGGTANYGYTF. CDR3 DNA sequence: TGTGCCAGCAGGATGGGAGGGACGGCTAACTATGGCTACACCTTC.